Following are 28 T cell receptor beta chains from one sample sequenced in a study of CD4+ T cells in melanoma. Sequencing used immunoSEQ multiplex PCR; TCRdb keeps in-frame clones, though not all of them. The sample lists around 100,000 clones, about nine tenths seen once, with 2.5% to 3.5% in the top ten. The sample consisted of peripheral blood. These receptors were obtained from a human donor with melanoma.

The genes are TRBV6-1 and TRBJ1-1; TRBD1 might be the D (6 bases). The length of the CDR3 is 12 residues. Looked up from germline, CDR1 is MNHNS and CDR2 is SASEGT. V lost 4 bases and J 10 bases, leaving 13 bases between the germline ends. CDR3 sequence (DNA): TGTGCCAGCAGTGCTGGGGACATGGCAGCTTTCTTT. It encodes CASSAGDMAAFF.

This clone occurred once. This chain uses TRBV9 with TRBJ1-2, with D maybe TRBD1 (6 bases). The CDR3 consists of 13 residues. Germline loops: CDR1 SGDLS, CDR2 YYNGEE. V lost 7 bases and J 8 bases, leaving 18 bases between the germline ends. CDR3 sequence reads: CASSEGGTEGYTF. DNA for the CDR3: TGTGCCAGCTCCGAGGGGGGAACGGAGGGCTACACCTTC.

The J gene is TRBJ1-5, the V gene TRBV10-3; D remains ambiguous. Germline V gene data show CDR1 as ENHRY and CDR2 as SYGVKD. The CDR3 has 12 residues. Between the trimmed V and J ends, which lost 0 bases and 4 bases, there was a span of 1 base. The CDR3 sequence: CAISESNQPQHF. In DNA form, the CDR3 reads TGTGCCATCAGTGAGTCGAATCAGCCCCAGCATTTT.

The chain carries TRBV7-3 and TRBJ2-3, with 11 bases aligning to TRBD1. CDR1 is SGHTA, CDR2 FQGTGA, per germline. With 2 bases clipped from V and 5 bases from J, the junction kept 3 bases outside the gene matches. CDR3 length equals 15 residues. The CDR3 loop reads CASSLGTGGRDTQYF. The CDR3 nucleotides are TGTGCCAGCAGCTTAGGGACAGGGGGACGAGATACGCAGTATTTT.

The chain couples TRBV5-8 to TRBJ2-1, with TRBD2 matching 8 bases. V gave up 3 bases and J gave up 4 bases; unmatched junction bases: 3. Per germline, CDR1 SGHTS and CDR2 YDEGEE. CDR3 length: 14 amino acids. Here the CDR3 reads CASSSGTRYNEQFF. In DNA form, the CDR3 reads TGTGCCAGCAGCTCCGGGACTAGGTACAATGAGCAGTTCTTC.

The chain has TRBV6-6 and TRBJ1-5; D not resolved. Deletions cut 6 bases from V and 6 bases from J, with 9 bases between. The CDR3 is 12 amino acids. Looked up from germline, CDR1 is MNHNY and CDR2 is SVGAGI (reference sequence). CDR3 bases: TGTGCCAGCAGCCACAGAGGTCAGCCCCAGCATTTT. Translated: CASSHRGQPQHF.

This chain uses TRBV4-3 with TRBJ2-7; D not certain. The V gene lost 4 bases and the J gene lost 4 bases, with 5 bases spanning the gap. Germline V lookup: CDR1 LGHNA, CDR2 YSLEER. This CDR3 has 11 residues. CDR3 coding DNA: TGCGCCAGCAGCCCCATTTACGAGCAGTACTTC. The encoded protein is CASSPIYEQYF.

The chain joins TRBV30 to TRBJ1-2, with D unclear. The germline V and J ends were trimmed by 4 bases and 8 bases, with 14 bases remaining between them. The CDR3 is 12 amino acids. CDR1 GTSNPN and CDR2 SVGIG come from the germline V gene (reference sequence). CDR3 protein: CAWTSTLVGYTF. CDR3 DNA: TGTGCCTGGACCTCCACTCTGGTAGGCTACACCTTC.

This chain uses TRBV2 with TRBJ2-3; perhaps TRBD2 as D (6 bases). Per germline, CDR1 SNHLY and CDR2 FYNNEI. The length of the CDR3 is 15 residues. V was cut by 6 bases and J by 2 bases, with 15 bases left in between. CDR3 residues: CASRQSAGSTDTQYF. The CDR3 DNA reads TGTGCCAGCAGGCAGTCTGCGGGGTCCACAGATACGCAGTATTTT.

This chain connects TRBV5-1 to TRBJ2-5, with unresolved D. CDR1 and CDR2 (germline): SGHRS, YFSETQ. The length of the CDR3 is 14 residues. Between the trimmed V and J ends, which lost 5 bases and 5 bases, there was a span of 16 bases. CDR3 in amino acids: CASRVGPGEETQYF. In DNA form, the CDR3 reads TGCGCCAGCAGGGTAGGACCCGGCGAGGAGACCCAGTACTTC.

J is TRBJ2-1 and V is TRBV5-4; D gene unclear. V was clipped by 1 base and J by 8 bases, with 4 bases between them. Germline CDR1 reads SGHNT; CDR2 reads YYREEE (reference sequence). The CDR3 runs to 11 residues. The CDR3 is CASSLSYEQFF. The CDR3 nucleotides are TGTGCCAGCAGCTTGTCGTATGAGCAGTTCTTC.

This chain uses TRBV11-2 with TRBJ1-2, with 7 positions matching TRBD1. Germline assignment: CDR1 SGHAT and CDR2 FQNNGV. The CDR3 loop spans 16 amino acids. The V gene end was trimmed by 0 bases and the J gene end by 4 bases; junction bases not matched to a gene: 8. Here the CDR3 reads CASSLDLWTGGYGYTF. DNA for the CDR3: TGTGCCAGCAGCTTAGATCTTTGGACAGGCGGCTATGGCTACACCTTC.

The chain carries TRBV7-9 and TRBJ2-5; D is undetermined. The germline V gene encodes CDR1 SEHNR and CDR2 FQNEAQ (reference sequence). The CDR3 runs 12 residues. V was shortened by 1 base and J by 5 bases, with 5 bases between the two germline ends. The CDR3 DNA reads as TGTGCCAGCAGCTTAGTTTCGGAGACCCAGTACTTC. Translated, it gives CASSLVSETQYF.

The rearrangement links TRBV7-2 to TRBJ1-5, with 8 nucleotides matching TRBD1. CDR1 is SGHTA, CDR2 FQGNSA, per germline. V lost 8 bases, J lost 5 bases, and 11 bases stayed unmatched. The CDR3 is 15 residues long. The CDR3 DNA reads as TGTGCCAGCCTCCCGGAGGCAGGGGGCTATCAGCCCCAGCATTTT. Translation: CASLPEAGGYQPQHF.

The chain joins TRBV19 to TRBJ1-3; D remains unclear. The germline V and J ends were trimmed by 3 bases and 2 bases, with 8 bases remaining between them. The CDR3 covers 14 residues. Germline assignment: CDR1 LNHDA and CDR2 SQIVND (reference sequence). The CDR3 protein is CASSIRTTGNTIYF. CDR3 in DNA: TGTGCCAGTAGTATCCGGACGACTGGAAACACCATATATTTT.

The gene calls are TRBV10-3 and TRBJ2-3; unclear D gene. Germline CDR1 reads ENHRY; CDR2 reads SYGVKD. CDR3 size: 16 residues. Trimming took 2 bases from V and 1 from J, leaving 13 bases between them. CDR3 protein: CAISERAARGTDTQYF. The CDR3 nucleotides read TGTGCCATCAGTGAGAGGGCGGCACGCGGCACAGATACGCAGTATTTT.

This rearrangement joins TRBV21-1 to TRBJ2-7; no check of the table's D call, TRBD1, against the DNA was made. TRBV21-1 is termed a pseudogene. The CDR3 runs 17 residues. The CDR3 spells CASSKRFWGARTYEQYF. The CDR3 coding sequence is TGTGCCAGCAGCAAAAGGTTTTGGGGCGCACGAACCTACGAGCAGTACTTC.

This clone showed up just once. J is TRBJ2-1 and V is TRBV5-1; D gene ambiguous. V shed 0 bases and J shed 8 bases, with 9 bases lying between them. The CDR3 loop spans 13 amino acids. Germline values: CDR1 SGHRS, CDR2 YFSETQ. The CDR3 here is CASSLGPSDEQFF. DNA of the CDR3: TGCGCCAGCAGCTTGGGACCCTCGGATGAGCAGTTCTTC.

The gene calls are TRBV15 and TRBJ2-1; a possible D gene is TRBD2 (6 bases). Trimming cost V 1 base and J 8 bases, with 12 bases left between them. This CDR3 has 14 residues. The V gene's germline CDR1 is LNHNV and CDR2 YYDKDF (reference sequence). CDR3 coding DNA: TGTGCCACCAGCAGAGTCAGTAGCGGTTATGAGCAGTTCTTC. Its translation is CATSRVSSGYEQFF.

The CDR3 spells CSVVGQEETQYF. The CDR3 region has the DNA TGCAGCGTTGTGGGCCAGGAGGAGACCCAGTACTTC. V and J are TRBV29-1 and TRBJ2-5; no reliable D call. The CDR3 covers 12 residues. The V gene's germline CDR1 is SQVTM and CDR2 ANQGSEA. Trimming cost V 4 bases and J 5 bases, with 11 bases left between them. The whole variable domain, remainder taken from reference TRBV29-1 and TRBJ2-5, is SAVISQKPSRDICQRGTSLTIQCQVDSQVTMMFWYRQQPGQSLTLIATANQGSEATYESGFVIDKFPISRPNLTFSTLTVSNMSPEDSSIYLCSVVGQEETQYFGPGTRLLVL.

This clone was observed a single time. This chain connects TRBV7-2 to TRBJ1-1, with TRBD1 identical over 8 bases. Germline lookup yields CDR1 SGHTA and CDR2 FQGNSA. The CDR3 sequence is 11 residues long. V lost 3 bases to trimming and J lost 13 bases; unmatched junction nucleotides: 4. This CDR3 is CASSLGQEDFF. The DNA for the CDR3 is TGTGCCAGCAGCTTGGGACAGGAGGATTTCTTT.

The chain couples TRBV9 to TRBJ2-7, with 9 bases lining up with TRBD1. Germline-derived CDR1 and CDR2 are SGDLS and YYNGEE. The junction had 11 bases not matched to a gene; V was cut back by 3 bases and J by 7 bases. The CDR3 covers 15 residues. The CDR3 DNA follows: TGTGCCAGCAGCGCCCAATTGGGACAGGGAGGGGAGCAGTACTTC. Translated, it gives CASSAQLGQGGEQYF.

The chain recombines TRBV5-4 with TRBJ1-1; D possibly corresponds to TRBD1 (6 bases). With 10 bases removed from V and 2 bases from J, the gap between germline ends came to 12 bases. Germline CDR1 and CDR2: SGHNT and YYREEE (reference sequence). The CDR3 extends over 12 amino acids. CDR3 in amino acids: CALGGPNTEAFF. CDR3 coding DNA: TGTGCCCTGGGGGGGCCTAACACTGAAGCTTTCTTT. Full variable domain (missing parts from reference TRBV5-4 and TRBJ1-1): ETGVTQSPTHLIKTRGQQVTLRCSSQSGHNTVSWYQQALGQGPQFIFQYYREEENGRGNFPPRFSGLQFPNYSSELNVNALELDDSALYLCALGGPNTEAFFGQGTRLTVV.

The chain couples TRBV11-3 to TRBJ1-1, with a weak D call TRBD1 (5 bases). V gave up 5 bases and J gave up 4 bases, with 11 bases separating them. CDR1 and CDR2 from the germline V gene are SGHNT and YENEEA. CDR3 length: 13 residues. The CDR3 coding sequence is TGTGCCAGCAGCAGAGACAGTGCCACTGAAGCTTTCTTT. Amino acid sequence: CASSRDSATEAFF.

The chain joins TRBV30 to TRBJ1-6; 7 positions agree with TRBD1. With V trimmed by 4 bases and J by 10 bases, 13 bases remained unmatched. Germline V gene lookup returns CDR1 GTSNPN and CDR2 SVGIG (reference sequence). The CDR3 is 15 residues long. In DNA, the CDR3 is TGTGCCTGGACCCCCCTTCGCGTAGGGGGCTCACCCCTCCACTTT. This translates into CAWTPLRVGGSPLHF. The complete variable domain, with remaining parts taken from reference TRBV30 and TRBJ1-6, reads SQTIHQWPATLVQPVGSPLSLECTVEGTSNPNLYWYRQAAGRGLQLLFYSVGIGQISSEVPQNLSASRPQDRQFILSSKKLLLSDSGFYLCAWTPLRVGGSPLHFGNGTRLTVT.

In its sample, this clone was seen once. The gene calls are TRBV7-8 and TRBJ2-2, with 11 positions matching TRBD2. The CDR3 spans 16 residues. After removal of 4 bases from V and 5 bases from J, the junction contained 6 bases not matched to a gene. Germline lookup yields CDR1 SGHVS and CDR2 FQNEAQ. CDR3 sequence (DNA): TGTGCCAGCAGCTCCACTAGCGGGGGAGGGACCGGGGAGCTGTTTTTT. Residues: CASSSTSGGGTGELFF.

This chain joins TRBV29-1 and TRBJ2-2; D may be TRBD1 (6 bases). V lost 6 bases and J 4 bases, leaving 12 bases between the germline ends. The CDR3 runs to 13 residues. Germline V gene sequence: CDR1 SQVTM, CDR2 ANQGSEA. The CDR3 is CSVSGQGTGELFF. CDR3 DNA sequence: TGCAGCGTCTCGGGACAAGGCACCGGGGAGCTGTTTTTT.

This clone was found once. V gene TRBV27 combines with J gene TRBJ2-1, with no clear D. Germline-derived CDR1 and CDR2 are MNHEY and SMNVEV (reference sequence). The CDR3 runs 15 residues. V lost 0 bases to trimming and J lost 0 bases, with 6 bases between them. The CDR3 DNA reads as TGTGCCAGCAGTTTATCAGGTAGCTCCTACAATGAGCAGTTCTTC. This sequence encodes CASSLSGSSYNEQFF.